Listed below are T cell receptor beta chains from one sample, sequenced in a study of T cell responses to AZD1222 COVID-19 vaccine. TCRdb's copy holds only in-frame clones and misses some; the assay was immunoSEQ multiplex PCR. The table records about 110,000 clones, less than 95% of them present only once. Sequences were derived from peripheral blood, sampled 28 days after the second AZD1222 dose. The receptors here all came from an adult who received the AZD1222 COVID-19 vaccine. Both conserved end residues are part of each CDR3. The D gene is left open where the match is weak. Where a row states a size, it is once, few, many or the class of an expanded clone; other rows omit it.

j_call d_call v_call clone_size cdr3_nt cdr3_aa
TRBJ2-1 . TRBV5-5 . TGTGCCAGCAGCCTACCGACCCCCGAGCAGTTCTTC CASSLPTPEQFF
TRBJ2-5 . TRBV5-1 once TGCGCCAGCAGGGTCGCTACGACGAATAGGGAGACCCAGTACTTC CASRVATTNRETQYF
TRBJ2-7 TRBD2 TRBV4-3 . TGCGCCAGCAGCCAAGATCAACGACTAGCGGTCCCCTACGAGCAGTACTTC CASSQDQRLAVPYEQYF
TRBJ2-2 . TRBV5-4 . TGTGCCAGCAGCCCCCTCGACGGTTCTACGAACACCGGGGAGCTGTTTTTT CASSPLDGSTNTGELFF
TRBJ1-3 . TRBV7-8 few TGTGCGGCTGGGGGCTCAGGGGGAAACACCATATATTTT CAAGGSGGNTIYF
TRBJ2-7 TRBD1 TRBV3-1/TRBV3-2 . TGTGCCAGCAGCCTCCTTGGGGCAGGACAGGCCTACGAGCAGTACTTC CASSLLGAGQAYEQYF
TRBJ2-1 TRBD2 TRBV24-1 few TGTGCCACCGGTAGCGGGGGGGTCTACAATGAGCAGTTCTTC CATGSGGVYNEQFF
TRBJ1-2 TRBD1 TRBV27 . TGTGCCAGCAGTAGTGGGACAGGGCTCTATGGCTACACCTTC CASSSGTGLYGYTF
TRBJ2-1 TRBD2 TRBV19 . TGTGCCAGTAGTATAACGTCGGGGGGGCCCTACAATGAGCAGTTCTTC CASSITSGGPYNEQFF
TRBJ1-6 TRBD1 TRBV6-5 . TGTGCCAGCACCCGACAGGGAAATTCACCCCTCCACTTT CASTRQGNSPLHF
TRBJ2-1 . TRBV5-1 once TGCGCCAGCAGCAGGGGGGCGGCCACCTACAATGAGCAGTTCTTC CASSRGAATYNEQFF
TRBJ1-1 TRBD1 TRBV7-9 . TGTGCCAGCAGCTTAGCCCCCGACAGGGGGGGAACTGAAGCTTTCTTT CASSLAPDRGGTEAFF
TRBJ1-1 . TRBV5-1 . TGCGCCAGCAGCGTGGGGGGTATGAACACTGAAGCTTTCTTT CASSVGGMNTEAFF
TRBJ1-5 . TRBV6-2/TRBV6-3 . TGTGCCAGCAGTCAACCTCGATCGACAGGACTTCAGCCCCAGCATTTT CASSQPRSTGLQPQHF
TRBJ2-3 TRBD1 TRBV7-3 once TGTGCCAGCAGCAAGAAGACAGGGGATAGTGGAGATACGCAGTATTTT CASSKKTGDSGDTQYF
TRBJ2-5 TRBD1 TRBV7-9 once TGTGCCAGCAGCTCCCTCAATGGACAGGGGAGGGAGACCCAGTACTTC CASSSLNGQGRETQYF
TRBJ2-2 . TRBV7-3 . TGTGCCAGCAGCTCCCGGGGTGCCGGGGAGCTGTTTTTT CASSSRGAGELFF
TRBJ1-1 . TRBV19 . TGTGCCAGTAGTAAGGGAGGTATTGGCACTGAAGCTTTCTTT CASSKGGIGTEAFF
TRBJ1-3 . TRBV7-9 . TGTGCCAGCAGCTTTTCCGTCTCTGGAAACACCATATATTTT CASSFSVSGNTIYF
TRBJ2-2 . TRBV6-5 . TGTGCCGCCGGACTAGGGGGGAACACCGGGGAGCTGTTTTTT CAAGLGGNTGELFF
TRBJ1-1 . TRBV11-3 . TGTGCCAGCAGCTTGGGGGGATTCAACACTGAAGCTTTCTTT CASSLGGFNTEAFF
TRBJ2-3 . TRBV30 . TGTGCCTGGAGTCTCGGACGGGGAGTCGGGGGCACAGATACGCAGTATTTT CAWSLGRGVGGTDTQYF
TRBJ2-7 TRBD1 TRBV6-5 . TGTGCCAGCACTAAGGGACAGCCGCCCTACGAGCAGTACTTC CASTKGQPPYEQYF
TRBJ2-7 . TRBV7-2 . TGTGCCAGCAGCCCCCGAAGGGCGGGTTCCTACGAGCAGTACTTC CASSPRRAGSYEQYF
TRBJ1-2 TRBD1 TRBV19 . TGTGCCAGTTGCCGGGACAGGGAATCGATTGGCTACACCTTC CASCRDRESIGYTF
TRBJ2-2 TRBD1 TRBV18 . TGTGCCAGCTCACTATCCGGGACAGCGAACACCGGGGAGCTGTTTTTT CASSLSGTANTGELFF
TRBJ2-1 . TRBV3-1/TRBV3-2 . TGTGCCAGCAGCCAAGAGGGTACACACAATGAGCAGTTCTTC CASSQEGTHNEQFF
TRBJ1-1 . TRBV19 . TGTGCCAGTAGTACATCATTCAGGGATCTGAACACTGAAGCTTTCTTT CASSTSFRDLNTEAFF
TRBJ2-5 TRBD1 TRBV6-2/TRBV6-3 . TGTGCCAGCAGTTACCCGACAGGGGCCCTCCAAGAGACCCAGTACTTC CASSYPTGALQETQYF
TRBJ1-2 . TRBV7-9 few TGTGCCAGCAGCTTAGTCTCAACTGGAGCCTATGGCTACACCTTC CASSLVSTGAYGYTF
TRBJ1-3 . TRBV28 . TGTGCCAGCACCGAGGGAAACACCATATATTTT CASTEGNTIYF
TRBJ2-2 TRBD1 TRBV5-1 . TGCGCCAGCAGCTTGGTGGCAGGGGGCTCCGGGGAGCTGTTTTTT CASSLVAGGSGELFF
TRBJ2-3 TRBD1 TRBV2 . TGTGCCAGCGGAGCCCCCGGGACAGGGGGCGCGAACACAGATACGCAGTATTTT CASGAPGTGGANTDTQYF
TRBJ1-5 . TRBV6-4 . TGTGCCAGCAGTGACTATTATAGCAATCAGCCCCAGCATTTT CASSDYYSNQPQHF
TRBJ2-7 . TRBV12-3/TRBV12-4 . TGTGCCAGCAGTTTAACCGACTACGAGCAGTACTTC CASSLTDYEQYF
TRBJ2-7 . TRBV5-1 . TGCGCCAGCAGCTCTACGAGGAGCTTC CASSSTRSF
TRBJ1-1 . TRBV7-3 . TGTGCCAGCAGCTCACAGGGGAACACTGAAGCTTTCTTT CASSSQGNTEAFF
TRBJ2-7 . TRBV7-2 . TGTGCCAGCAGCCCCTCGGGTGTCGGGATTACCTACGAGCAGTACTTC CASSPSGVGITYEQYF